Described below is a single T cell receptor (beta chain) sequence and its context. Trimming removed 2 bases at V and 0 bases at J, with 22 bases between. Germline CDR1 and CDR2: KGHSH and LQKENI. The CDR3 is 20 amino acids. This entry comes from a study of T cells in Graves' hyperthyroidism and ophthalmopathy. RNA transcripts were the template for amplifying TCR beta CDR3 regions. The HTBI set primed first-round TCR CDR3 RT-PCR. TCRdb re-analysed the multiplex PCR reads in MiXCR, keeping a single row per CDR3 protein. In the table there are around 270,000 distinct CDR3 sequences, roughly 19% of which are singletons.

What was sequenced was blood. The sequence was collected from a man aged 50-59 years with Graves' ophthalmopathy. This chain links TRBV18 with TRBJ1-4; TRBD1 might be the D (6 bases). The DNA of the CDR3 is TGTGCCAGCTCACCAAGAATATCGGGGGGCGCCGTGGCAACTAATGAAAAACTGTTTTTT. Residues: CASSPRISGGAVATNEKLFF.